This T cell receptor beta chain was retrieved from a study of vaccination and CD4 T cells after COVID-19 (dated by TCRdb to the early 2020s). Some background on the complete study: Convalescent patients had a positive SARS-CoV-2 result on nasal swab PCR, and of these patients, several had mild disease and one had severe disease. Two doses of either the Pfizer-BioNTech BNT162b2 vaccine (n=8) or the Moderna mRNA-1273 vaccine (n=2) were administered to participants. Post-COVID blood samples from convalescent patients were collected a median of roughly 100 days after diagnosis, with a range of 35 to 161 days. Post-vaccine blood samples were taken a median of about 77 days after the second vaccine dose, with a range of roughly 14 to 250 days. Culture stimuli were overlapping spike peptide pools from SARS-CoV-2 and from the common cold coronaviruses HCoV-NL63, HCoV-OC43 and HCoV-229E. Control cultures used a CEFX viral epitope pool as positive control, an HIV-1 Nef peptide pool as negative control, or no peptide. The convalescent cohort included six males and four females, with two Hispanic individuals, seven Caucasians, two Asians and one multiracial person. In ten to eleven COVID-19 convalescent patients and a handful of infection-naive healthy vaccine recipients, researchers compared the spike-specific CD4+ TCR repertoire from before mRNA vaccination with the repertoire from after. Study-wide conclusions, independent of this receptor: Only a relatively small number of convalescent patients were included in the study, and early timepoints following natural infection were not analyzed. Of the vaccine-specific clones in convalescent patients, 304 of 307, or nearly all, reacted only to SARS-CoV-2 spike and did not cross-react with common cold coronaviruses. The median number of SARS-CoV-2-reactive clonotypes rose from fewer than 25 after infection to 30 to 45 after vaccination, but the change was not significant. In convalescent patients, a median around 86% of post-vaccine SARS-CoV-2-reactive clones were detected only after vaccination, suggesting vaccine-specific priming.

V is reduced by 1 base and J by 10 bases, leaving a spacing of 10 bases between them. The CDR3 runs 12 amino acids, cysteine and phenylalanine included. The retained sequence is limited to the CDR3, 36 bases, with the frame set at the first base. Sample treatment or condition, as interpreted from the label and publication: approximately nine-day PBMC culture with coronavirus spike peptide pools or control peptides (ViraFEST assay). To expand antigen-specific T cells with peptide pools and then pick out the expanded clonotypes through TCR sequencing, the study relied on the ViraFEST assay. The convalescent patients' positive SARS-CoV-2 PCR tests were from March to December 2020, which was before the Alpha, Beta and Delta variants emerged in the United States. Each well held 2 million or so PBMCs cultured in IMDM containing around 5.1% human AB serum and 10 IU/ml IL-2, with 10 ug/ml peptide pools added. On days 3 and 7, half of the culture medium was replaced with fresh IL-2-containing medium. After more than 8 days of culture, CD4+ T cells were isolated by negative selection using the EasySep CD4+ T cell isolation kit. PBMCs were separated from whole blood using Ficoll-Paque Plus gradient centrifugation and then either used fresh or cryopreserved at -140C. Culture conditions were generally each tested in triplicate wells.

Receptors were amplified or captured by PCR. TCR sequencing of DNA from cultured CD4+ T cells used the Oncomine TCR Beta short-read assay at the Johns Hopkins FTIC core. The QIAamp micro DNA kit was used to extract genomic DNA from the cultured CD4+ T cells. Oncomine TCR Beta libraries from cultured CD4+ T cells were pooled using unique dual indexes and sequenced on an Illumina iSeq 100. For the original study's pipeline: Non-productive sequences were removed, and CDR3s that did not start with C, did not end with F or W, or were shorter than 7 amino acids were discarded. The MANAFEST web application was used to identify antigen-specific clonotypes by comparing peptide-stimulated wells against reference wells and other culture wells. To be called positive, a clone needed an FDR below 0.05, an odds ratio above 5, and a productive frequency above 0.1% in at least two of three replicate wells. A clonotype counted as cross-reactive if it showed significant expansion both in the SARS-CoV-2 spike wells and in at least one common cold coronavirus spike condition. CDR3 homology was assessed with Levenshtein distances (stringdist) and unrooted phylogenetic trees (ape) in R version 3.6.1. The raw public data were reprocessed by TCRdb itself: fastp quality trimming at Q25, MiXCR clonotype calling, in-frame beta chains only. Entries that share a CDR3 protein sequence are merged under the most common genes and DNA. TCRdb's processing, not the authors' own work, is the source of the V and J calls. Recorded for this sample are 20,000 to 25,000 distinct CDR3 sequences; about 45% of them occurred a single time. Clones ranked in the top ten supply around 12% of the sample.

A word on this clonotype: What this receptor recognizes is not known. No base-level quality is on record; no much larger clone is a single base apart.

The chain is encoded by TRBV12-3 or TRBV12-4 joined to TRBJ2-5; the best D guess is TRBD1, with 5 bases matching. The receptor was derived from a human donor who had recovered from COVID-19. The sequencing sample was made of CD4+ T cells from blood, cultured in vitro. This receptor carries the CDR3 CASSLEPQGQYF. The sequence in DNA is TGTGCCAGCAGTTTAGAGCCCCAGGGCCAGTACTTC.